The 19 T cell receptor beta chains below were found in one sample sequenced in a study of long-term antiretroviral therapy in people with HIV. The assay used was immunoSEQ (version v3.0), run at survey level. Method: immunoSEQ multiplex PCR; TCRdb's copy keeps in-frame clones and lacks some. The sample consists of about 20,000 clones, about 82% of them appearing once. Material: unsorted PBMCs, obtained 0.6 years after starting antiretroviral therapy. These receptors were collected from a woman under 30 with HIV.

J is TRBJ1-1 and V is TRBV10-3; D gene unclear. Germline V lookup: CDR1 ENHRY, CDR2 SYGVKD. Trimming pared 2 bases from V and 4 bases from J, leaving 11 bases between. This CDR3 spans 14 amino acids. The CDR3 nucleotides are TGTGCCATCAGTGAGCCCGGGAGCTCCACTGAAGCTTTCTTT. Amino acids: CAISEPGSSTEAFF.

This clone was seen only a few times. The chain couples TRBV28 to TRBJ1-2; 9 bases align to TRBD1. The junction had 9 bases not matched to a gene; V was cut back by 6 bases and J by 4 bases. Germline CDR1 and CDR2: MDHEN and SYDVKM. CDR3 size: 15 residues. CDR3: CASRVYLDRGYGYTF. Here the CDR3 DNA reads TGTGCCAGCAGAGTATACTTGGACAGGGGCTATGGCTACACCTTC.

The rearrangement uses TRBV15 and TRBJ2-5; no firm D call. Germline CDR1 and CDR2: LNHNV and YYDKDF (reference sequence). V lost 0 bases, J lost 5 bases, and 16 bases lay in between. This CDR3 has 16 residues. The DNA for the CDR3 is TGTGCCACCAGCAGAGATCAGGCGCAGTCGAGGGAGACCCAGTACTTC. Its protein product is CATSRDQAQSRETQYF. Full variable domain (remainder filled in from reference TRBV15 and TRBJ2-5): DAMVIQNPRYQVTQFGKPVTLSCSQTLNHNVMYWYQQKSSQAPKLLFHYYDKDFNNEADTPDNFQSRRPNTSFCFLDIRSPGLGDTAMYLCATSRDQAQSRETQYFGPGTRLLVL.

The chain joins TRBV13 to TRBJ2-7, with D uncertain. V was cut by 0 bases and J by 2 bases, with 5 bases left in between. This CDR3 spans 13 amino acids. Germline CDR1 reads PRHDT; CDR2 reads FYEKMQ (reference sequence). The chain's CDR3 is CASSLGGPYEQYF. DNA of the CDR3: TGTGCCAGCAGCTTAGGAGGACCCTACGAGCAGTACTTC.

The chain couples TRBV7-3 to TRBJ1-1, with a weak D call TRBD1 (6 bases). Germline V lookup: CDR1 SGHTA, CDR2 FQGTGA. CDR3 length equals 15 residues. The V end lost 1 base, the J end lost 4 bases, and 13 bases lay between the germline ends. Here the CDR3 DNA reads TGTGCCAGCAGCTTAATCAGGGGCGGGGGCACTGAAGCTTTCTTT. It is translated as CASSLIRGGGTEAFF.

J is TRBJ1-5 and V is TRBV27; D unclear. Germline V gene lookup returns CDR1 MNHEY and CDR2 SMNVEV (reference sequence). CDR3 length: 15 residues. V was cut by 3 bases and J by 3 bases, with 12 bases left in between. The CDR3 coding sequence is TGTGCCAGCAGTTTTAAGAGGGCCAACAATCAGCCCCAGCATTTT. Its protein is CASSFKRANNQPQHF.

This sequence joins TRBV5-1 and TRBJ1-1; D might be TRBD1 (6 bases). The ends were cut back, 9 bases at V and 1 base at J, with 16 bases in the middle. CDR3 length equals 14 residues. Germline CDR1 reads SGHRS; CDR2 reads YFSETQ. In DNA form, the CDR3 reads TGCGCCACCAAGGGGGAGGGAGCGAACACTGAAGCTTTCTTT. It yields the protein CATKGEGANTEAFF. The full variable domain, completed using reference TRBV5-1 and TRBJ1-1, is KAGVTQTPRYLIKTRGQQVTLSCSPISGHRSVSWYQQTPGQGLQFLFEYFSETQRNKGNFPGRFSGRQFSNSRSEMNVSTLELGDSALYLCATKGEGANTEAFFGQGTRLTVV.

V and J are TRBV30 and TRBJ2-1; D not certain. There are 10 residues in the CDR3. Germline CDR1 is GTSNPN and CDR2 is SVGIG (reference sequence). V lost 2 bases, J lost 10 bases, and 6 bases lay in between. CDR3 loop: CAWSTTEQFF. The CDR3 bases are TGTGCCTGGAGTACCACGGAGCAGTTCTTC.

The chain carries TRBV28 and TRBJ2-7; no clear D gene. The V gene's germline CDR1 is MDHEN and CDR2 SYDVKM. This CDR3 has 12 amino acids. Trimming took off 8 bases at V and 0 bases at J, with 8 bases between the two ends. Written as DNA, the CDR3 is TGTGCCAGCTCCTTTAGCTCCTACGAGCAGTACTTC. It codes for CASSFSSYEQYF. The whole variable domain, filled in from reference TRBV28 and TRBJ2-7, reads DVKVTQSSRYLVKRTGEKVFLECVQDMDHENMFWYRQDPGLGLRLIYFSYDVKMKEKGDIPEGYSVSREKKERFSLILESASTNQTSMYLCASSFSSYEQYFGPGTRLTVT.

This chain uses TRBV30 with TRBJ1-2; no clear D. There are 15 residues in the CDR3. V was cut by 1 base and J by 0 bases, with 12 bases left in between. Germline CDR1 GTSNPN, CDR2 SVGIG (reference sequence). The CDR3 sequence: CAWSGIVFSNYGYTF. CDR3 nucleotide sequence: TGTGCCTGGAGTGGTATAGTATTTTCTAACTATGGCTACACCTTC.

J is TRBJ2-2 and V is TRBV9; D call uncertain. The germline CDR1 and CDR2 sequences are SGDLS and YYNGEE. The V and J ends lost 1 base and 5 bases respectively, with 6 bases between them. The CDR3 consists of 13 residues. The CDR3 nucleotides are TGTGCCAGCAGCGTAATTAGTACCGGGGAGCTGTTTTTT. Its translation: CASSVISTGELFF.

This chain joins TRBV11-2 and TRBJ2-5; weak D call: TRBD1 (5 bases). Trimming removed 0 bases at V and 5 bases at J, with 16 bases between. The CDR3 consists of 16 residues. The germline V gene encodes CDR1 SGHAT and CDR2 FQNNGV. The CDR3 sequence is CASSLDRQGTLETQYF. CDR3 sequence (DNA): TGTGCCAGCAGCTTAGATCGGCAGGGAACCCTTGAGACCCAGTACTTC.

This chain joins TRBV29-1 and TRBJ1-2; 8 positions match TRBD1. V shed 6 bases, J shed 0 bases, and the junction held 12 bases outside the gene matches. This CDR3 spans 16 amino acids. Germline V CDR1 and CDR2: SQVTM, ANQGSEA. This CDR3 is CSVLWTGTLSNYGYTF. The CDR3 nucleotides are TGCAGCGTCCTATGGACAGGGACCCTATCTAACTATGGCTACACCTTC.

The rearrangement links TRBV2 to TRBJ2-5; no clear D. This CDR3 is 13 amino acids long. Germline V gene sequence: CDR1 SNHLY, CDR2 FYNNEI. Trimming took off 3 bases at V and 5 bases at J, with 10 bases between the two ends. The CDR3 loop reads CASSENRRETQYF. The CDR3 DNA reads TGTGCCAGCAGTGAGAATAGGCGGGAGACCCAGTACTTC.

This rearrangement joins TRBV5-1 to TRBJ2-6; D may be TRBD1 (6 bases). Per germline, CDR1 SGHRS and CDR2 YFSETQ. CDR3 length: 17 residues. V was shortened by 0 bases and J by 0 bases, with 10 bases between the two germline ends. In DNA, the CDR3 is TGCGCCAGCAGCTTGGTACAGGGCCCCTCTGGGGCCAACGTCCTGACTTTC. This codes for CASSLVQGPSGANVLTF.

The V gene is TRBV2, the J gene TRBJ1-2, with D maybe TRBD1 (6 bases). The CDR3 has 14 residues. Germline V gene sequence: CDR1 SNHLY, CDR2 FYNNEI. V gave up 6 bases and J gave up 4 bases, with 15 bases separating them. CDR3 nucleotide sequence: TGTGCCAGCAGCTGGGACATCGAATCCTATGGCTACACCTTC. Its protein is CASSWDIESYGYTF.

The chain couples TRBV29-1 to TRBJ1-1; D is unresolved. The CDR3 is 14 residues long. Looked up from germline, CDR1 is SQVTM and CDR2 is ANQGSEA. The germline V and J ends were trimmed by 1 base and 0 bases, with 9 bases remaining between them. This chain's CDR3 is CSVEGGSVNTEAFF. The CDR3 DNA follows: TGCAGCGTTGAAGGGGGTTCGGTGAACACTGAAGCTTTCTTT.

The rearrangement joins TRBV7-6 to TRBJ2-2; 7 bases align to TRBD2. Germline V gives CDR1 SGHVS, CDR2 FNYEAQ. V lost 8 bases to trimming and J lost 7 bases; unmatched junction nucleotides: 4. The CDR3 has 12 residues. CDR3 sequence reads: CASVGGIGELFF. CDR3 nucleotides: TGTGCCAGCGTCGGGGGGATCGGGGAGCTGTTTTTT.

The rearrangement joins TRBV29-1 to TRBJ1-1; weak D call: TRBD1 (5 bases). Germline CDR1 and CDR2: SQVTM and ANQGSEA. Trimming took off 6 bases at V and 5 bases at J, with 19 bases between the two ends. The CDR3 is 14 amino acids. In nucleotides, the CDR3 is TGCAGCGTCCAACTTCAGGGTAAGCTTACTGAAGCTTTCTTT. Its protein product is CSVQLQGKLTEAFF.